What follows is one T cell receptor beta chain and its context. The antigen is undetermined. These data originate in a study of T cell responses to AZD1222 COVID-19 vaccine. Regarding the study as a whole: Nearly half of spike-specific TCRs reportedly target variant regions that are unmutated in the B.1.351 and B.1.1.7 variants.

The germline V gene has CDR1 LNHDA and CDR2 SQIVND (reference sequence). CDR3 length: 13 residues. The ends were cut back, 3 bases at V and 8 bases at J, with 13 bases in the middle. Profiling relied on immunoSEQ multiplex PCR, and the TCRdb table lists in-frame clones only, not all of them. The sample has about 110,000 clones, approximately 90% seen once. The chain combines TRBV19 with TRBJ1-2; D uncertain. Specimen: peripheral blood, collected 28 days after the second AZD1222 dose. The TCR sequence derives from an adult who received the AZD1222 COVID-19 vaccine. Written as DNA, the CDR3 is TGTGCCAGTAGTATTAGTGAGGCGAGAGGCTACACCTTC. It is translated as CASSISEARGYTF. The variable domain in full, with the rest retrieved from reference TRBV19 and TRBJ1-2, is DGGITQSPKYLFRKEGQNVTLSCEQNLNHDAMYWYRQDPGQGLRLIYYSQIVNDFQKGDIAEGYSVSREKKESFPLTVTSAQKNPTAFYLCASSISEARGYTFGSGTRLTVV.